The source of this T cell receptor (beta chain) is a study of CD8 T cells in Susac syndrome. On this clonotype itself: What it recognizes is unknown.

Reverse transcription of roughly 0.5 to 1 ug RNA was performed with random hexamers. Across 54 Vbeta and 13 Jbeta, immunoSEQ multiplex PCR amplified TCR beta CDR3. In TCRdb, the immunoSEQ multiplex PCR reads were re-called with MiXCR into one record per CDR3 protein. The sample holds roughly 180,000 distinct CDR3 sequences, about 95% seen once. Findings of the study overall: The study admitted that it had a relatively small number of individuals in its TCR sequencing and HLA analysis.

This CDR3 spans 14 amino acids. J lost 2 bases, V lost 0 bases, and 1 base had no gene match. Germline V gene lookup returns CDR1 GTSNPN and CDR2 SVGIG (reference sequence). Sequencing used CD4+ T cells from PBMCs. The rearrangement joins TRBV30 to TRBJ2-1; 7 positions agree with TRBD1. The receptor was derived from a human donor in good health. DNA for the CDR3: TGTGCCTGGAGTGTGCAGGGGGCCTACAATGAGCAGTTCTTC. It translates to CAWSVQGAYNEQFF.